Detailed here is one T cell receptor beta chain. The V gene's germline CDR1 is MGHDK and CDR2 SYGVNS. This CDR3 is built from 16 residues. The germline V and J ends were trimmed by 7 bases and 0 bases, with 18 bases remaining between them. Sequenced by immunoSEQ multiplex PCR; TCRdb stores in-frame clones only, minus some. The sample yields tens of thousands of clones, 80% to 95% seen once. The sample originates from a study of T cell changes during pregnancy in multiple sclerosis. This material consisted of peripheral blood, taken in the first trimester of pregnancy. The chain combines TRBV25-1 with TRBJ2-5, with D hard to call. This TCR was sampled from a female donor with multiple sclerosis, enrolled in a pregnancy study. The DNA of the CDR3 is TGTGCCAGCACGGGTCCGTATTTTAAGTACCAAGAGACCCAGTACTTC. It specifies CASTGPYFKYQETQYF.